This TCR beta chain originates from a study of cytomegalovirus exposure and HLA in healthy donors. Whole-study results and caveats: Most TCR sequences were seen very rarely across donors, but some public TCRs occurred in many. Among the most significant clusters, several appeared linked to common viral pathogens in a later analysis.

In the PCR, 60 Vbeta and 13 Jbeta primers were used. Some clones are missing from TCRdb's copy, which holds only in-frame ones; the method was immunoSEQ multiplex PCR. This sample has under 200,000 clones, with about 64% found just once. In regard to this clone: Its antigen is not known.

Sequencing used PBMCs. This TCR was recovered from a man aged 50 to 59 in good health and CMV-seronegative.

The CDR3 DNA reads as TGCGCCAGCCGCGGACTAGTGAGCACCGGGGAGCTGTTTTTT. It codes for CASRGLVSTGELFF. The rearrangement joins TRBV5-1 to TRBJ2-2, with 7 positions matching TRBD2. The germline V gene encodes CDR1 SGHRS and CDR2 YFSETQ. The length of the CDR3 is 14 residues. The J segment lost 4 bases and the V segment lost 7 bases, leaving 7 bases of the junction unmatched.